One sample yielded the 4 T cell receptor beta chains listed below, sequenced in a study of blood T cells in healthy people across ages. Primers used in a second PCR of roughly 7 to 12 cycles were a sample-barcoded 5' primer and a J-beta primer mix. TCRdb re-called the 5' RACE reads with MiXCR, one entry per CDR3 protein. The sample has about 1,400,000 distinct CDR3 sequences; around two fifths are singletons. The sample comprised blood. Source of these receptors: a woman in her late teens or twenties in good health.

The chain uses TRBV6-5 and TRBJ2-3; D is uncertain. V dropped 5 bases and J dropped 2 bases, with 11 bases sitting between them. Germline V gene data show CDR1 as MNHEY and CDR2 as SVGAGI. The CDR3 loop spans 14 amino acids. The CDR3 region is CASSTGFTTDTQYF. The CDR3, as DNA: TGTGCCAGCAGTACGGGTTTTACCACAGATACGCAGTATTTT.

This chain joins TRBV6-1 and TRBJ2-1; TRBD1 might be the D (6 bases). The better agreement between TRBJ2-7 and the DNA end casts doubt on the J call. The CDR3 is made up of 13 amino acids. The germline CDR1 and CDR2 sequences are MNHNS and SASEGT. CDR3 sequence (DNA): TGTGCCAGCAGGGCAGACAGGTACAATGAGCAGTACTTC. Protein sequence: CASRADRYNEQYF.

The gene calls are TRBV2 and TRBJ2-3; D call uncertain. CDR3 size: 15 residues. Germline values: CDR1 SNHLY, CDR2 FYNNEI. Trimming stripped 4 bases from V and 4 bases from J, with 15 bases between. CDR3 region: CASSVVGLSADTQYF. In DNA, the CDR3 is TGTGCCAGCAGTGTGGTGGGGTTGTCCGCAGATACGCAGTATTTT. The entire variable domain, with the rest obtained from reference TRBV2 and TRBJ2-3, is as follows: EPEVTQTPSHQVTQMGQEVILRCVPISNHLYFYWYRQILGQKVEFLVSFYNNEISEKSEIFDDQFSVERPDGSNFTLKIRSTKLEDSAMYFCASSVVGLSADTQYFGPGTRLTVL.

The chain employs TRBV20-1 and TRBJ2-7; 9 nucleotides match TRBD1. Near its end, the DNA agrees better with TRBJ2-5, so the J call may be wrong. The CDR3 is 16 amino acids. The V gene's germline CDR1 is DFQATT and CDR2 SNEGSKA (reference sequence). CDR3 bases: TGCAGTGCTAGCCAACCGGGACAGGGAATCAGAGAGACCCAGTACTTC. Its translation is CSASQPGQGIRETQYF.